The clone carrying this T cell receptor beta chain was counted ten times or more. Its antigen remains unknown. The data were obtained in a study of blood T cells in healthy people across ages. The donors, aged roughly 6 to 100, were healthy Caucasians from Russia. Alongside a J-beta primer mix, a sample-barcoded 5' primer served in a second PCR lasting 7 to 11 cycles. One entry per CDR3 protein, called by TCRdb with MiXCR from the 5' RACE reads. The table records 1.5 million to 2 million distinct CDR3 sequences, roughly 43% of them present only once. The germline CDR1 and CDR2 sequences are SGHAT and FQDESV (reference sequence). The ends were cut back, 1 base at V and 5 bases at J, with 16 bases in the middle. The CDR3 has 16 residues. Overall study findings and caveats: Long-lived donors had more naive CD4+ cells and higher diversity than aged donors. Age brought a roughly linear fall in TCR beta diversity measured per million T cells.

The sequencing input was blood. This clonotype was sampled from a human donor in good health. The chain carries TRBV11-1 and TRBJ2-3; weak D call: TRBD1 (5 bases). The CDR3 loop reads CASSLVDSLRLDTQYF. The CDR3 nucleotides read TGTGCCAGCAGCTTAGTAGACAGCCTTCGACTAGATACGCAGTATTTT.